Below, 27 T cell receptor beta chains from the same sample are listed, as sequenced in a study of cytomegalovirus exposure and HLA in healthy donors. Generated by immunoSEQ multiplex PCR, the TCRdb table keeps only in-frame clones and is missing some. The sample gives 240,000 or so clones, approximately 86% of which show up once; around 1.2% is in the top ten. The specimen sequenced was PBMCs. The receptors were gathered from a woman in her twenties or thirties in good health and CMV-seropositive.

V gene TRBV13 combines with J gene TRBJ2-3; 8 bases fit TRBD1. The CDR3 has 17 amino acids. Germline CDR1 and CDR2: PRHDT and FYEKMQ (reference sequence). The J segment lost 0 bases and the V segment lost 5 bases, leaving 10 bases of the junction unmatched. CDR3 protein: CASSLNRGTTSTDTQYF. Here the CDR3 DNA reads TGTGCCAGCAGCCTTAACAGGGGGACCACTAGCACAGATACGCAGTATTTT.

V is TRBV5-4 and J is TRBJ2-7; D may be TRBD1 (6 bases). The length of the CDR3 is 16 residues. The V gene's germline CDR1 is SGHNT and CDR2 YYREEE (reference sequence). Trimming stripped 4 bases from V and 3 bases from J, with 20 bases between. The CDR3 DNA follows: TGTGCCAGCAGCCAAGGCGACAGGTTCAATGTCTACGAGCAGTACTTC. It codes for CASSQGDRFNVYEQYF.

This clone showed up just a few times. This chain joins TRBV18 and TRBJ2-7; TRBD2 agrees at 8 bases. V was clipped by 2 bases and J by 4 bases; unmatched bases: 10. Germline CDR1 and CDR2: KGHSH and LQKENI. The CDR3 sequence is 16 residues long. CDR3 bases: TGTGCCAGCTCACCAAGGCCCCAGCGGGAGTCGTACGAGCAGTACTTC. Its protein product is CASSPRPQRESYEQYF.

This chain links TRBV9 with TRBJ1-3, with D unresolved. CDR1 is SGDLS and CDR2 is YYNGEE in the germline V gene. This CDR3 comprises 15 residues. The V end lost 4 bases, the J end lost 1 base, and 12 bases lay between the germline ends. As DNA, the CDR3 is TGTGCCAGCAGCACTCCATCGGGGTCTGGAAACACCATATATTTT. Protein sequence: CASSTPSGSGNTIYF.

This rearrangement joins TRBV5-1 to TRBJ2-7; TRBD2 aligns across 10 bases. This CDR3 spans 16 amino acids. Per germline, CDR1 SGHRS and CDR2 YFSETQ. Unmatched junction bases numbered 7, after V lost 3 bases and J lost 1 base. The CDR3 reads CASSSKASGRSYEQYF. The CDR3 bases are TGCGCCAGCAGCTCGAAAGCTAGCGGGAGATCCTACGAGCAGTACTTC.

This chain's CDR3 is CASSLERIQYF. CDR3 DNA sequence: TGTGCCAGCAGTTTAGAGCGAATCCAGTACTTC. The chain is built from TRBV28 and TRBJ2-7; D is ambiguous. Trimming took 2 bases from V and 10 from J, leaving 9 bases between them. This CDR3 contains 11 residues. Per germline, CDR1 MDHEN and CDR2 SYDVKM.

The chain links TRBV10-1 to TRBJ2-1, with no clear D. The CDR3 is 16 amino acids. V lost 0 bases to trimming and J lost 0 bases, with 9 bases between them. Germline loops: CDR1 WNHNN, CDR2 SYGVQD (reference sequence). CDR3 bases: TGCGCCAGCAGTGAGTCGAGGCTGAGCTCCTACAATGAGCAGTTCTTC. It codes for CASSESRLSSYNEQFF.

This clone was seen once. The sample contains more than one DNA sequence encoding this CDR3. This sequence joins TRBV5-1 and TRBJ2-3; TRBD2 might be the D (5 bases). This CDR3 has 12 amino acids. V shed 0 bases and J shed 6 bases, with 5 bases lying between them. The germline V gene encodes CDR1 SGHRS and CDR2 YFSETQ. CDR3 in DNA: TGCGCCAGCAGCTTGGCGGGGGATACGCAGTATTTT. Protein product: CASSLAGDTQYF.

This clone was observed once. The chain combines TRBV11-3 with TRBJ2-3, with D possibly being TRBD2 (6 bases). This CDR3 has 18 residues. Germline V lookup: CDR1 SGHNT, CDR2 YENEEA. Trimming left V 0 bases short and J 2 bases short, with 18 bases between. CDR3 sequence reads: CASSLERLEGRLTDTQYF. The CDR3 DNA reads TGTGCCAGCAGCTTAGAGAGGCTGGAGGGGAGGCTCACAGATACGCAGTATTTT.

J is TRBJ1-1 and V is TRBV5-1, with D maybe TRBD1 (6 bases). With 7 bases removed from V and 10 bases from J, the gap between germline ends came to 26 bases. CDR1 is SGHRS and CDR2 is YFSETQ in the germline V gene. The CDR3 spans 15 residues. The CDR3 spells CASGGGGGEGLGAFF. In DNA, the CDR3 is TGCGCCAGCGGTGGGGGAGGGGGGGAAGGACTTGGAGCTTTCTTT.

The chain links TRBV30 to TRBJ2-1; TRBD2 aligns across 15 bases. The CDR3 length is 14 residues. CDR1 and CDR2 from the germline V gene are GTSNPN and SVGIG (reference sequence). The V gene end was trimmed by 5 bases and the J gene end by 8 bases; junction bases not matched to a gene: 4. The CDR3 DNA reads as TGTGCCTGGGGGACTAGCGGGAGGTCCGATGAGCAGTTCTTC. Translated, it gives CAWGTSGRSDEQFF.

This clone was observed a single time. The chain joins TRBV6-6 to TRBJ2-7; 11 bases are a match to TRBD2. The CDR3 has 15 amino acids. The V segment lost 4 bases and the J segment 1 base; nucleotides outside the gene matches: 3. CDR1 MNHNY and CDR2 SVGAGI come from the germline V gene (reference sequence). The CDR3 spells CASSLLAGESYEQYF. The CDR3 DNA is TGTGCCAGCAGTTTACTAGCGGGAGAATCCTACGAGCAGTACTTC.

V usage is TRBV18 and J usage is TRBJ2-3; 11 nucleotides match TRBD2. V shed 1 base, J shed 3 bases, and the junction held 15 bases outside the gene matches. CDR3 length: 20 residues. Germline V gene sequence: CDR1 KGHSH, CDR2 LQKENI. The CDR3 here is CASSPRYILGGLAETDTQYF. CDR3 coding DNA: TGTGCCAGCTCACCACGGTATATTTTGGGGGGACTAGCGGAGACAGATACGCAGTATTTT.

V gene TRBV9 combines with J gene TRBJ2-1, with 9 bases that match TRBD2. CDR3 length equals 15 residues. Trimming at V came to 3 bases and at J to 6 bases, leaving 7 bases not matched to a gene. Germline CDR1 and CDR2: SGDLS and YYNGEE. CDR3 loop: CASSAPGLASNEQFF. In DNA form, the CDR3 reads TGTGCCAGCAGCGCACCGGGACTAGCTTCCAATGAGCAGTTCTTC.

In its sample, this clone was seen once. This chain connects TRBV6-5 to TRBJ2-5; TRBD2 agrees at 10 bases. With V trimmed by 1 base and J by 3 bases, 5 bases remained unmatched. Germline lookup yields CDR1 MNHEY and CDR2 SVGAGI. The CDR3 extends over 16 amino acids. CDR3 region: CASSYYGLAGEETQYF. For the CDR3, the DNA is TGTGCCAGCAGTTACTACGGGCTAGCGGGAGAAGAGACCCAGTACTTC.

This clone occurred once. This chain's CDR3 is CASSLMASGSVNEQFF. CDR3 nucleotide sequence: TGTGCCAGCAGCTTAATGGCTAGCGGGAGTGTAAATGAGCAGTTCTTC. The chain uses TRBV13 and TRBJ2-1; 10 nucleotides match TRBD2. V gave up 2 bases and J gave up 7 bases; unmatched junction bases: 8. The CDR3 totals 16 residues. Per the germline V gene, CDR1 is PRHDT and CDR2 is FYEKMQ (reference sequence).

Notes on this clone: Other DNA sequences in this sample translate to the same CDR3. The chain recombines TRBV5-1 with TRBJ2-3; no firm D call. Germline V gene lookup returns CDR1 SGHRS and CDR2 YFSETQ. Trimming stripped 0 bases from V and 5 bases from J, with 4 bases between. This CDR3 comprises 12 residues. The CDR3 bases are TGCGCCAGCAGCTTGGCCGTAGATACGCAGTATTTT. It translates to CASSLAVDTQYF.

V gene TRBV11-2 combines with J gene TRBJ2-1; D might be TRBD2 (6 bases). Germline CDR1 and CDR2: SGHAT and FQNNGV. V was trimmed by 8 bases and J by 4 bases, leaving 18 bases between them. This CDR3 comprises 15 residues. The CDR3 nucleotides read TGTGCCAGCGGTCGTACGGCGGGAAGGTACAATGAGCAGTTCTTC. This encodes CASGRTAGRYNEQFF.

The gene calls are TRBV28 and TRBJ2-5; D is possibly TRBD2 (5 bases). This CDR3 has 14 residues. CDR1 and CDR2 (germline): MDHEN, SYDVKM. Trimming took off 5 bases at V and 5 bases at J, with 15 bases between the two ends. In DNA, the CDR3 is TGTGCCAGCAGTACGACGGGTCGGAGGGAGACCCAGTACTTC. It translates to CASSTTGRRETQYF.

The V and J genes are TRBV5-1 and TRBJ2-1; D might be TRBD2 (6 bases). Germline V gene lookup returns CDR1 SGHRS and CDR2 YFSETQ. V lost 4 bases and J 11 bases, leaving 13 bases between the germline ends. The CDR3 spans 12 residues. In nucleotides, the CDR3 is TGCGCCAGCAGCCACGGACTATCTCAGCAGTTCTTC. Its translation is CASSHGLSQQFF.

This chain connects TRBV25-1 to TRBJ2-7; 8 nucleotides align to TRBD1. Germline CDR1 is MGHDK and CDR2 is SYGVNS. Trimming cost V 5 bases and J 5 bases; bases outside gene matches: 11. The CDR3 loop spans 15 amino acids. In nucleotides, the CDR3 is TGTGCCAGCAGTCAACGCAGGGGGCAGAAAGACGAGCAGTACTTC. Translating it yields CASSQRRGQKDEQYF.

The chain is built from TRBV10-3 and TRBJ1-2; TRBD1 might be the D (5 bases). Per the germline V gene, CDR1 is ENHRY and CDR2 is SYGVKD. Trimming shortened V by 3 bases and J by 3 bases, and 14 bases separated the two germline ends. CDR3 length equals 15 residues. The CDR3 reads CAISDESRADYGYTF. CDR3 sequence (DNA): TGTGCCATCAGTGATGAGTCCAGGGCAGACTATGGCTACACCTTC.

The CDR3 loop is CASSTDTSQTQYF. The CDR3, as DNA: TGTGCCAGTAGTACCGACACGTCTCAGACCCAGTACTTC. The rearrangement links TRBV19 to TRBJ2-5, with D unresolved. V lost 4 bases and J lost 6, with 12 bases in between. CDR1 LNHDA and CDR2 SQIVND come from the germline V gene (reference sequence). This CDR3 spans 13 amino acids.

This chain links TRBV28 with TRBJ1-2; 9 positions agree with TRBD1. V lost 5 bases to trimming and J lost 10 bases; unmatched junction nucleotides: 11. CDR1 is MDHEN, CDR2 SYDVKM, per germline. The CDR3 totals 14 residues. The CDR3 loop is CASSPPGTGMVYTF. The CDR3 nucleotides are TGTGCCAGCAGTCCGCCCGGGACAGGGATGGTCTACACCTTC.

The chain carries TRBV28 and TRBJ2-7, with D possibly TRBD2 on 5 matching bases. V lost 10 bases, J lost 0 bases, and 13 bases lay in between. Germline CDR1 is MDHEN and CDR2 is SYDVKM. The CDR3 is 13 amino acids. CDR3 DNA: TGTGCCACCATGCGGGCGGGCTCCTACGAGCAGTACTTC. As protein: CATMRAGSYEQYF.

V is TRBV6-6 and J is TRBJ2-5; 7 bases match TRBD1. The germline V gene has CDR1 MNHNY and CDR2 SVGAGI (reference sequence). With V trimmed by 3 bases and J by 4 bases, 2 bases remained unmatched. The CDR3 is 13 residues long. The CDR3 loop reads CASSYRQGETQYF. As DNA, the CDR3 is TGTGCCAGCAGTTATCGACAGGGAGAGACCCAGTACTTC.

The chain couples TRBV7-8 to TRBJ2-1; 10 bases map to TRBD2. CDR1 is SGHVS, CDR2 FQNEAQ, per germline. The CDR3 consists of 17 residues. V lost 2 bases to trimming and J lost 5 bases; unmatched junction nucleotides: 9. The CDR3 protein is CASSLYVSGRFNNEQFF. CDR3 coding DNA: TGTGCCAGCAGCTTATATGTTAGCGGGAGGTTCAACAATGAGCAGTTCTTC. The full variable domain, rest sourced from reference TRBV7-8 and TRBJ2-1, is GAGVSQSPRYKVAKRGQDVALRCDPISGHVSLFWYQQALGQGPEFLTYFQNEAQLDKSGLPSDRFFAERPEGSVSTLKIQRTQQEDSAVYLCASSLYVSGRFNNEQFFGPGTRLTVL.